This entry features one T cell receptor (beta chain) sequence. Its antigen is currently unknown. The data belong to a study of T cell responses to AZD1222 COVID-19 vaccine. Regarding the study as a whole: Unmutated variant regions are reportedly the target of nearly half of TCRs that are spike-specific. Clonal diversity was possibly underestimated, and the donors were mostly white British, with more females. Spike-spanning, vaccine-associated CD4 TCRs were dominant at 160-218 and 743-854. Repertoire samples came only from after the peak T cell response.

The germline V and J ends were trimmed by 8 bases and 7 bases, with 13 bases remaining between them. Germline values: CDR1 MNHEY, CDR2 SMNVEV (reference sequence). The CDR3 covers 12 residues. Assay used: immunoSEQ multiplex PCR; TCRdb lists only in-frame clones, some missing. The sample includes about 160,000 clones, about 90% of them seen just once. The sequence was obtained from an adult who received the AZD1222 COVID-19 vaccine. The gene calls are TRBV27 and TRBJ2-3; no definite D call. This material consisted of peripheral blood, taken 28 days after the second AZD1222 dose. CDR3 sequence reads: CASAGDHYTQYF. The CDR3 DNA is TGTGCCAGCGCTGGGGATCATTATACGCAGTATTTT.